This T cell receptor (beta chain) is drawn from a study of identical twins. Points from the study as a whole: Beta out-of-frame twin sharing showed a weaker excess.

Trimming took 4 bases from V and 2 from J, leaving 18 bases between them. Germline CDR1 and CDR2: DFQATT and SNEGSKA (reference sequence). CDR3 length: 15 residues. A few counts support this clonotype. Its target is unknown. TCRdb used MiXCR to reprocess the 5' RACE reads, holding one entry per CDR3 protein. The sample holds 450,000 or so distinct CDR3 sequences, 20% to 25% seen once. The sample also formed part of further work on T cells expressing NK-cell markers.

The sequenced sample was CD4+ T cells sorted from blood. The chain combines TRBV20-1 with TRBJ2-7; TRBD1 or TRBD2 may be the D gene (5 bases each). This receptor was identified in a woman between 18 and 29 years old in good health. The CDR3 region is CSAKALRDGAYEQYF. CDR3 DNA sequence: TGCAGTGCTAAAGCCCTCCGGGACGGAGCCTACGAGCAGTACTTC.